A selection of T cell receptor beta chains follows, all from one sample in a study of siplizumab effects on memory and regulatory T cells. Clones were read by immunoSEQ multiplex PCR, and TCRdb kept only the in-frame ones, dropping some. The top ten clones hold approximately 4.5% of a sample with about 68,000 clones, 93% of them seen once. The source material was CD8+ T cells sorted from blood. The receptor set was obtained from a human donor in good health. CDR3s include the opening cysteine and the closing phenylalanine or tryptophan. Each record gives: D gene, J gene, clone size, V gene, CDR3 protein, CDR3 DNA. The D gene is left open where the match is weak. Not every row has a clone size; where given, it reads once, few, many or a size class.

>-|TRBJ1-2|-|TRBV4-1
CASSPPKDRFANYGYTF
TGCGCCAGCAGCCCCCCAAAAGACAGGTTCGCTAACTATGGCTACACCTTC
>-|TRBJ2-3|-|TRBV9
CASSPRTDTSTDTQYF
TGTGCCAGCAGCCCGAGGACTGATACTAGCACAGATACGCAGTATTTT
>TRBD1|TRBJ1-5|-|TRBV19
CASSTYSGQSSNQPQHF
TGTGCCAGTAGTACATATTCGGGACAGAGTAGCAATCAGCCCCAGCATTTT
>-|TRBJ1-5|-|TRBV27
CASSLATNQPQHF
TGTGCCAGCAGTTTAGCCACCAATCAGCCCCAGCATTTT
>TRBD1|TRBJ2-7|-|TRBV27
CASRTGGEYEQYF
TGTGCCAGCCGGACAGGGGGCGAGTACGAGCAGTACTTC
>-|TRBJ2-7|-|TRBV7-8
CASSLVAGPNYEQYF
TGTGCCAGCAGCTTAGTTGCAGGCCCGAACTACGAGCAGTACTTC
>-|TRBJ2-7|-|TRBV7-9
CASSLGSSPHEQYF
TGTGCCAGCAGCTTAGGCAGTTCCCCCCACGAGCAGTACTTC
>TRBD2|TRBJ2-7|-|TRBV4-1
CASSYGPLAGGILYEQYF
TGCGCCAGCAGCTACGGCCCGTTAGCGGGGGGGATTCTGTACGAGCAGTACTTC
>-|TRBJ2-7|-|TRBV7-3
CAKIEAGQWSYEQYF
TGTGCCAAGATAGAGGCGGGACAGTGGTCCTACGAGCAGTACTTC
>-|TRBJ2-2|-|TRBV28
CASSLRVAGELFF
TGTGCCAGCAGTTTGAGGGTCGCCGGGGAGCTGTTTTTT
>TRBD1|TRBJ2-2|-|TRBV7-9
CASDAPGGQGDTGELFF
TGTGCCAGCGATGCCCCCGGGGGACAGGGTGACACCGGGGAGCTGTTTTTT
>TRBD1|TRBJ2-7|-|TRBV7-6
CASSLVGTGGGGEQYF
TGTGCCAGCAGCTTAGTCGGGACAGGGGGCGGAGGCGAGCAGTACTTC
>TRBD1|TRBJ2-5|-|TRBV11-1
CASSGRQGWETQYF
TGTGCCAGCAGCGGGAGACAGGGATGGGAGACCCAGTACTTC
>-|TRBJ1-6|-|TRBV5-4
CASSGQTDNSPLHF
TGTGCCAGCAGCGGACAGACCGATAATTCACCCCTCCACTTT
>TRBD2|TRBJ2-3|few|TRBV28
CASSPFGGGLTDTQYF
TGTGCCAGCAGTCCTTTTGGCGGGGGGTTAACAGATACGCAGTATTTT
>TRBD1|TRBJ1-2|-|TRBV30
CAWSVQGAAYGYTF
TGTGCCTGGAGTGTCCAGGGGGCGGCCTATGGCTACACCTTC
>TRBD2|TRBJ2-1|-|TRBV30
CAWESGGGYNEQFF
TGTGCCTGGGAAAGCGGGGGAGGGTACAATGAGCAGTTCTTC
>TRBD1|TRBJ2-7|-|TRBV5-4
CASSFGTGDPYEQYF
TGTGCCAGCAGTTTTGGGACAGGGGACCCCTACGAGCAGTACTTC
>-|TRBJ1-6|-|TRBV29-1
CSVPDRNSPLHF
TGCAGCGTCCCCGACAGAAATTCACCCCTCCACTTT
>TRBD2|TRBJ2-1|-|TRBV2
CASSLAGGTYNEQFF
TGTGCCAGCAGTTTGGCGGGGGGAACCTACAATGAGCAGTTCTTC
>-|TRBJ2-3|-|TRBV6-5
CASSYGGSVDTQYF
TGTGCCAGCAGTTACGGTGGTAGCGTAGATACGCAGTATTTT
>-|TRBJ1-5|-|TRBV27
CASTRMELAYSNQPQHF
TGTGCCAGCACCCGTATGGAGCTAGCGTATAGCAATCAGCCCCAGCATTTT
>TRBD1|TRBJ2-7|-|TRBV9
CASSAGTGGFYEQYF
TGTGCCAGCAGCGCGGGGACAGGGGGATTCTACGAGCAGTACTTC
>TRBD2|TRBJ2-1|-|TRBV7-3
CASSSGLAGNNEQFF
TGTGCCAGCAGCTCTGGACTAGCGGGGAACAATGAGCAGTTCTTC
>-|TRBJ2-7|-|TRBV5-8
CASSLGQYEQYF
TGTGCCAGCAGCTTGGGACAGTACGAGCAGTACTTC
>-|TRBJ1-5|once|TRBV5-8
CASSAIGQPQHF
TGTGCCAGCAGCGCGATCGGTCAGCCCCAGCATTTT
>TRBD1|TRBJ1-1|-|TRBV14
CASSQSPGGKAFF
TGTGCCAGCAGCCAATCACCAGGGGGCAAAGCTTTCTTT
>-|TRBJ2-7|-|TRBV7-9
CASSPPGYEQYF
TGTGCCAGCAGCCCACCCGGCTACGAGCAGTACTTC
>TRBD1|TRBJ2-2|-|TRBV19
CASTSDRGLPGELFF
TGTGCCAGCACCTCGGACAGGGGGCTTCCCGGGGAGCTGTTTTTT
>-|TRBJ2-3|-|TRBV7-3
CASSPSGDNTQYF
TGTGCCAGCAGCCCATCTGGGGACAATACGCAGTATTTT
>TRBD2|TRBJ2-2|once|TRBV6-4
CASSERLAGGFGELFF
TGTGCCAGCAGTGAACGACTAGCGGGGGGATTCGGGGAGCTGTTTTTT
>-|TRBJ1-4|-|TRBV5-6
CASSLVRGRPEILFF
TGTGCCAGCAGCTTGGTGCGGGGCCGACCCGAAATACTGTTTTTT
>-|TRBJ1-2|-|TRBV28
CASSLGDSYGYTF
TGTGCCAGCAGTTTAGGCGACTCCTATGGCTACACCTTC
>-|TRBJ2-5|-|TRBV4-1
CASSQDWETQYF
TGCGCCAGCAGCCAAGATTGGGAGACCCAGTACTTC
>-|TRBJ2-7|-|TRBV27
CASSFSRAYEQYF
TGTGCCAGCAGTTTTTCTAGAGCCTACGAGCAGTACTTC
>-|TRBJ2-5|once|TRBV10-1
CARPSCKEAQETQYF
TGCGCCAGACCTTCATGCAAAGAGGCCCAAGAGACCCAGTACTTC
>TRBD1|TRBJ2-1|-|TRBV4-1
CASSQDPGGLNEQFF
TGCGCCAGCAGCCAAGACCCAGGGGGCCTCAATGAGCAGTTCTTC
>TRBD1|TRBJ2-7|-|TRBV6-5
CASSETGGSSEQYF
TGTGCCAGCAGTGAGACAGGGGGGTCCTCCGAGCAGTACTTC
>-|TRBJ2-5|-|TRBV19
CASSIAAPGVHGRETQYF
TGTGCCAGTAGTATAGCTGCCCCAGGGGTCCACGGCCGAGAGACCCAGTACTTC
>-|TRBJ2-3|once|TRBV7-2
CASRYGGPRDTQYF
TGTGCCAGCAGATACGGAGGGCCAAGAGATACGCAGTATTTT
>TRBD1|TRBJ1-4|once|TRBV6-1
CASSEYRGGEKLFF
TGTGCCAGCAGTGAATACAGGGGTGGTGAAAAACTGTTTTTT
>-|TRBJ1-1|-|TRBV15
CATSRDRRGDTEAFF
TGTGCCACCAGCAGAGATCGGAGGGGGGACACTGAAGCTTTCTTT
>TRBD1|TRBJ1-1|-|TRBV5-1
CASSSGTGVNTEAFF
TGCGCCAGCAGTTCCGGGACAGGGGTTAACACTGAAGCTTTCTTT
>-|TRBJ1-2|-|TRBV10-2
CASSDSSAFYGYTF
TGCGCCAGCAGTGACAGTTCAGCCTTTTATGGCTACACCTTC
>-|TRBJ2-2|-|TRBV6-5
CAVRGPNTGELFF
TGTGCCGTACGGGGGCCGAACACCGGGGAGCTGTTTTTT
>TRBD2|TRBJ2-1|-|TRBV10-1
CASSQERGLRYNEQFF
TGCGCCAGCAGCCAGGAGCGGGGGCTTCGGTACAATGAGCAGTTCTTC
>-|TRBJ2-5|-|TRBV30
CAWSVIPELLWETQYF
TGTGCCTGGAGTGTCATCCCCGAACTATTATGGGAGACCCAGTACTTC
>-|TRBJ1-3|-|TRBV19
CASSIDPSSGNTIYF
TGTGCCAGTAGTATAGACCCGAGCTCTGGAAACACCATATATTTT
>-|TRBJ1-1|-|TRBV19
CASSIGSDTEAFF
TGTGCCAGTAGTATAGGGTCAGACACTGAAGCTTTCTTT
>-|TRBJ2-1|-|TRBV28
CASTGISYNEQFF
TGTGCCAGCACTGGGATCTCCTACAATGAGCAGTTCTTC
>-|TRBJ2-7|-|TRBV27
CASSFGGNYEQYF
TGTGCCAGCAGTTTTGGGGGGAATTACGAGCAGTACTTC
>-|TRBJ1-2|-|TRBV19
CASRGGPLDYGYTF
TGTGCCAGTAGGGGAGGTCCATTGGACTATGGCTACACCTTC
>TRBD1|TRBJ2-5|-|TRBV11-2
CASSHRGFQETQYF
TGTGCCAGCAGTCACAGGGGTTTCCAAGAGACCCAGTACTTC
>TRBD2|TRBJ2-5|-|TRBV19
CASSSVTGGETQYF
TGTGCCAGTAGTAGTGTAACGGGGGGAGAGACCCAGTACTTC
>-|TRBJ2-7|-|TRBV7-6
CASSRAGPVDEQYF
TGTGCCAGCAGCCGAGCAGGGCCCGTGGACGAGCAGTACTTC
>-|TRBJ2-7|-|TRBV19
CASSMGTYEQYF
TGTGCCAGTAGTATGGGAACCTACGAGCAGTACTTC
>-|TRBJ1-2|once|TRBV7-9
CASSLGPRESSF
TGTGCCAGCAGCTTGGGGCCCAGGGAAAGTAGCTTC